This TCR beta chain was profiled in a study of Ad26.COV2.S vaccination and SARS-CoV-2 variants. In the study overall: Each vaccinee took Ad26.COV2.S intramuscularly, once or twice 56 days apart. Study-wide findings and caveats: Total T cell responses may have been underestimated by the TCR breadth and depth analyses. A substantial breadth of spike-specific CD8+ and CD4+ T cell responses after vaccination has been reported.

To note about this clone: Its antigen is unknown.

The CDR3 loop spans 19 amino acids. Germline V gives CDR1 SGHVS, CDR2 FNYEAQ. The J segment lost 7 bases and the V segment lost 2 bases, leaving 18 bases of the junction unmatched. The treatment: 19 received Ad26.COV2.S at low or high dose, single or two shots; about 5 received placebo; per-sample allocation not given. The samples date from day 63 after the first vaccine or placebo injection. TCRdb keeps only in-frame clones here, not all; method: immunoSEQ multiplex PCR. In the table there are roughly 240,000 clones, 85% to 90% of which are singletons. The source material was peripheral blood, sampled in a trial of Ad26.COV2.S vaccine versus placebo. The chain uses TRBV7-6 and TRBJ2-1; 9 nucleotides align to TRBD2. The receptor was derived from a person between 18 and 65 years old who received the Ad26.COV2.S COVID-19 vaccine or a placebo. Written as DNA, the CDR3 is TGTGCCAGCAGCTTATTCCGGGCCTATTTAGCGGGAGAGGGGAATGAGCAGTTCTTC. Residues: CASSLFRAYLAGEGNEQFF.